This T cell receptor (beta chain) was profiled in a study of cytomegalovirus exposure and HLA in healthy donors. Study-wide context: In a later analysis, it was reported that the approximately 120 validation repertoires had been produced on the same platform as the 666 repertoires belonging to the first cohort. Study-level findings and limits: Cytomegalovirus-associated status was assigned to about 160 TCR beta chains.

Sequencing used immunoSEQ multiplex PCR; TCRdb keeps in-frame clones, though not all of them. The repertoire has under 300,000 clones, about 90% of them found once; the top ten carry 1% to 1.5%. Comment on this clone: Antigen unknown.

Germline V CDR1 and CDR2: GTSNPN, SVGIG (reference sequence). V lost 5 bases, J lost 2 bases, and 13 bases lay in between. CDR3 length: 13 residues. The rearrangement links TRBV30 to TRBJ2-7; tentatively, D is TRBD1 (5 bases). The clonotype was recovered from a woman in her twenties or thirties in good health and CMV-seropositive. Material for sequencing was PBMCs. CDR3 in amino acids: CAWGAVFPYEQYF. Here the CDR3 DNA reads TGTGCCTGGGGGGCAGTTTTCCCCTACGAGCAGTACTTC.